This T cell receptor beta chain was sequenced for a study of cytomegalovirus exposure and HLA in healthy donors. Study-level results: Accurate predictions that matched the HLA-A and HLA-B alleles of most subjects were reportedly made from TCR beta sequences. Analyzed later, association rates of TCRs varied across HLA loci, with DRB1 most and HLA-C fewest.

Primers for the PCR totalled 60 Vbeta and 13 Jbeta. The data were produced by immunoSEQ multiplex PCR, yet TCRdb's version contains in-frame clones alone and is incomplete. Counted here are about 150,000 clones, around 63% occurring once; the ten biggest clones make up 1.5% to 2%. V lost 2 bases and J lost 13, with 17 bases in between. The CDR3 contains 13 residues. CDR1 and CDR2 from the germline V gene are MDHEN and SYDVKM. Points on this clone: The target antigen is unknown.

The sequenced sample was PBMCs. This TCR was sampled from a human donor in good health. This chain connects TRBV28 to TRBJ1-2; TRBD1 is a possible D gene (5 bases). In DNA form, the CDR3 reads TGTGCCAGCAGTTTAGGTATGACAGCTTCTTCCACCTTC. Translating gives CASSLGMTASSTF.